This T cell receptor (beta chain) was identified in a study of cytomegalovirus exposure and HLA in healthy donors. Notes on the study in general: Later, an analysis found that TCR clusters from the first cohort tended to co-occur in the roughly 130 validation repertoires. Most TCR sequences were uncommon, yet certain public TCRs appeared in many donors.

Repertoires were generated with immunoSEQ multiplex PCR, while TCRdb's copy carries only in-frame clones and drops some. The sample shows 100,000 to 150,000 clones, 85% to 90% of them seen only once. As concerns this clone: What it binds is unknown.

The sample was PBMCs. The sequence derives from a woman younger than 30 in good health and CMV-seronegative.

CDR3 DNA sequence: TGCGCCAGCAGGTGGGGGCCCCCGGGACTAGCGGTTGATACGCAGTATTTT. Amino acids: CASRWGPPGLAVDTQYF. The chain links TRBV5-1 to TRBJ2-3; 11 nucleotides line up with TRBD2. J was trimmed by 6 bases and V by 5 bases; bases with no gene match: 14. Germline loops: CDR1 SGHRS, CDR2 YFSETQ. CDR3 length equals 17 residues.